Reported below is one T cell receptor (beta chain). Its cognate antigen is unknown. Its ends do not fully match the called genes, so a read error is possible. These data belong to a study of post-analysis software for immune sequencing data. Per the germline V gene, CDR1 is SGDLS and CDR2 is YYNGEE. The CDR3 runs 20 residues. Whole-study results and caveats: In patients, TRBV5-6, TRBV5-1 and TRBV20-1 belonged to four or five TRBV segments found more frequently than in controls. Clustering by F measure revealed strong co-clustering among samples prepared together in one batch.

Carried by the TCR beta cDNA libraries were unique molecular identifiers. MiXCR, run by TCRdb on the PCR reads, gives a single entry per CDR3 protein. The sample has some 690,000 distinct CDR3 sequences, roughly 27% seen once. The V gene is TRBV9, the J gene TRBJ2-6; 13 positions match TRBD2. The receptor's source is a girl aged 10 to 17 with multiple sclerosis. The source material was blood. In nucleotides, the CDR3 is TGTGCCAGCAGCGTCGAAATGGGACTAGCGGGGCTCTCTGGGGCCAACGTCCGGACTTTC. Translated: CASSVEMGLAGLSGANVRTF. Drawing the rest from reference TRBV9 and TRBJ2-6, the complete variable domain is DSGVTQTPKHLITATGQRVTLRCSPRSGDLSVYWYQQSLDQGLQFLIQYYNGEERAKGNILERFSAQQFPDLHSELNLSSLELGDSALYFCASSVEMGLAGLSGANVRTFGAGSRLTVL.